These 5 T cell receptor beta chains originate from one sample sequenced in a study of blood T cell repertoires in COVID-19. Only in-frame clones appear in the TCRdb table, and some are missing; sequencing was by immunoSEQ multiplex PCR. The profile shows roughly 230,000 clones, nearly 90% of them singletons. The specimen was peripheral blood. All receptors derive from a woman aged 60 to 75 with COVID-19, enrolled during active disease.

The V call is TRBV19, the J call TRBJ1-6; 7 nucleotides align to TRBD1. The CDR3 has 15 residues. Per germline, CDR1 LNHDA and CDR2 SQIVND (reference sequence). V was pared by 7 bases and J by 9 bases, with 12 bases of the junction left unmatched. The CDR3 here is CASMQRQGDLSPLHF. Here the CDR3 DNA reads TGTGCCAGTATGCAAAGACAGGGCGATCTTTCACCCCTCCACTTT. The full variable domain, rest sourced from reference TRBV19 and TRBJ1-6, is DGGITQSPKYLFRKEGQNVTLSCEQNLNHDAMYWYRQDPGQGLRLIYYSQIVNDFQKGDIAEGYSVSREKKESFPLTVTSAQKNPTAFYLCASMQRQGDLSPLHFGNGTRLTVT.

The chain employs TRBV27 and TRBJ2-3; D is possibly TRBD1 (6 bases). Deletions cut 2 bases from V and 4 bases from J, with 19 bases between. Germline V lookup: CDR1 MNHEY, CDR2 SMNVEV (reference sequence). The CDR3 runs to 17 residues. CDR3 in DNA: TGTGCCAGCAGTTTAGGGGACACAGGGTTCGATCCAGATACGCAGTATTTT. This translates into CASSLGDTGFDPDTQYF.

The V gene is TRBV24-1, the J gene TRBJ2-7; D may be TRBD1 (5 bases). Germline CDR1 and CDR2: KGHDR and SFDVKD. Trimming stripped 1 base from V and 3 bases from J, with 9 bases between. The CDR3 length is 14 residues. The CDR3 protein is CATSDLGDGYEQYF. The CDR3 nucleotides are TGTGCCACCAGTGATTTAGGGGATGGCTACGAGCAGTACTTC.

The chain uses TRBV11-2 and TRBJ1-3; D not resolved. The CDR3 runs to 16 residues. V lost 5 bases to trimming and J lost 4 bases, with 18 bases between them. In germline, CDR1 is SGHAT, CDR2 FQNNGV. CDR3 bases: TGTGCCAGCAGCCCCCGGAGGAGTCCTGCCGGAAACACCATATATTTT. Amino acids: CASSPRRSPAGNTIYF.

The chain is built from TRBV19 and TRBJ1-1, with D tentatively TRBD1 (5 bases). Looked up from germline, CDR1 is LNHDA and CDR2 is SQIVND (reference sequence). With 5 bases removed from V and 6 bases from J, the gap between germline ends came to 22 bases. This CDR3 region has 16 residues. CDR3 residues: CASSGTRMRKGAEAFF. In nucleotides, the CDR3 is TGTGCCAGTAGTGGAACAAGGATGAGGAAAGGGGCTGAAGCTTTCTTT.